Presented here are 9 T cell receptor beta chains from one specimen sequenced in a study of shared clonotypes between healthy human individuals. The assay was immunoSEQ multiplex PCR, and TCRdb's table has in-frame clones only and misses some. Here the sample spans about 990,000 clones, more than 75% being singletons. Sequenced: memory CD4+ T cells from PBMCs. Subset given: CD45RA-negative fraction. The receptors were sampled from a man aged 18 to 29 in good health. Some clones in this sample may be carry-over from other donors' samples.

This clone was counted between two and nine times. This chain uses TRBV7-2 with TRBJ2-2; D gene uncertain. CDR3 length: 17 residues. Germline values: CDR1 SGHTA, CDR2 FQGNSA. V was trimmed by 2 bases and J by 3 bases, leaving 16 bases between them. Here the CDR3 DNA reads TGTGCCAGCAGCTTAAGAGGACCATCACAGTACACCGGGGAGCTGTTTTTT. It specifies CASSLRGPSQYTGELFF.

The chain couples TRBV7-2 to TRBJ2-7; D ambiguous. Trimming pared 5 bases from V and 2 bases from J, leaving 13 bases between. Germline-derived CDR1 and CDR2 are SGHTA and FQGNSA. This CDR3 contains 14 residues. For the CDR3, the DNA is TGTGCCAGCAGCCCGAGGAGCCGAACCTACGAGCAGTACTTC. Its translation is CASSPRSRTYEQYF.

V and J are TRBV18 and TRBJ2-6; no firm D call. V was cut by 1 base and J by 0 bases, with 4 bases left in between. Germline loops: CDR1 KGHSH, CDR2 LQKENI. The CDR3 runs to 15 residues. CDR3: CASSPQHSGANVLTF. Written as DNA, the CDR3 is TGTGCCAGCTCACCACAGCACTCTGGGGCCAACGTCCTGACTTTC.

The rearrangement uses TRBV28 and TRBJ2-2, with a weak D call TRBD1 (8 bases). This CDR3 region has 16 residues. Germline V CDR1 and CDR2: MDHEN, SYDVKM. Between the trimmed V and J ends, which lost 4 bases and 5 bases, there was a span of 17 bases. Here the CDR3 DNA reads TGTGCCAGCAGTTCACGGACAGGGAGGGGTACCGGGGAGCTGTTTTTT. Its translation: CASSSRTGRGTGELFF. Looking up the rest from reference TRBV28 and TRBJ2-2 gives the full variable domain: DVKVTQSSRYLVKRTGEKVFLECVQDMDHENMFWYRQDPGLGLRLIYFSYDVKMKEKGDIPEGYSVSREKKERFSLILESASTNQTSMYLCASSSRTGRGTGELFFGEGSRLTVL.

The rearrangement uses TRBV5-1 and TRBJ2-1; D is unclear. Trimming stripped 0 bases from V and 2 bases from J, with 9 bases between. CDR3 length: 15 residues. Per germline, CDR1 SGHRS and CDR2 YFSETQ. CDR3 bases: TGCGCCAGCAGCTTGGAATACGCAACCTACAATGAGCAGTTCTTC. It translates to CASSLEYATYNEQFF.

Ten or more counts support this clone. The V call is TRBV7-8, the J call TRBJ2-6, with 7 bases aligning to TRBD2. Germline-derived CDR1 and CDR2 are SGHVS and FQNEAQ. The length of the CDR3 is 15 residues. Trimming took 5 bases from V and 3 from J; bases not matched to a gene: 4. For the CDR3, the DNA is TGTGCCAGCAGCCGAGGGAGGGTTGGGGCCAACGTCCTGACTTTC. Protein product: CASSRGRVGANVLTF.

This chain uses TRBV19 with TRBJ1-2, with 11 bases lining up with TRBD1. The V gene end was trimmed by 8 bases and the J gene end by 7 bases; junction bases not matched to a gene: 9. Per germline, CDR1 LNHDA and CDR2 SQIVND (reference sequence). The CDR3 covers 14 residues. The CDR3 sequence is CASRFTGTGGGYTF. The CDR3 DNA reads TGTGCCAGTCGCTTTACCGGGACAGGGGGTGGCTACACCTTC.

This sequence joins TRBV7-9 and TRBJ2-1; D may be TRBD1 (6 bases). The V end was cut by 4 bases, the J end by 0 bases, with 16 bases between. The germline V gene has CDR1 SEHNR and CDR2 FQNEAQ (reference sequence). The length of the CDR3 is 17 residues. The CDR3 loop reads CASSSIGGQSSYNEQFF. CDR3 nucleotide sequence: TGTGCCAGCAGCTCGATTGGTGGACAGAGCTCCTACAATGAGCAGTTCTTC.

This sequence joins TRBV7-2 and TRBJ2-2; D may be TRBD1 or TRBD2 (5 bases each). The CDR3 is 15 residues long. The V and J ends lost 5 bases and 2 bases respectively, with 12 bases between them. Germline values: CDR1 SGHTA, CDR2 FQGNSA. This CDR3 reads CASSTRDGNTGELFF. The CDR3 nucleotides read TGTGCCAGCAGCACACGGGACGGCAACACCGGGGAGCTGTTTTTT.